Listed below are T cell receptor beta chains from one sample, sequenced in a study of Tregs in tolerant kidney transplant recipients. No antigen has been assigned to these receptors. TCRdb keeps only in-frame clones here, not all; method: immunoSEQ multiplex PCR. The data hold 35,000 to 50,000 clones, with just under 97% observed a single time. The sample taken for sequencing was Tregs from blood cultured with allogeneic cells. These TCRs come from a human donor in good health. The CDR3 runs from the conserved cysteine through the conserved F or W. D genes are given only for firm matches. For some rows the clone size is stated as once, few or many, or as a class when expanded; others skip it.

J gene: TRBJ1-1; clone size: -; D gene: -; V gene: TRBV2; CDR3 protein: CATPRSMNTEAFF; CDR3 DNA: TGTGCCACCCCCCGGAGCATGAACACTGAAGCTTTCTTT
J gene: TRBJ1-2; clone size: -; D gene: TRBD1; V gene: TRBV18; CDR3 protein: CASSPPTGYGYTF; CDR3 DNA: TGTGCCAGCTCACCCCCGACAGGGTATGGCTACACCTTC
J gene: TRBJ1-2; clone size: once; D gene: -; V gene: TRBV27; CDR3 protein: CASSSTNYGYTF; CDR3 DNA: TGTGCCAGCAGTTCCACTAACTATGGCTACACCTTC
J gene: TRBJ1-1; clone size: once; D gene: TRBD1; V gene: TRBV5-1; CDR3 protein: CASSLAGQSQMNTEAFF; CDR3 DNA: TGCGCCAGCAGCTTGGCGGGACAGAGCCAAATGAACACTGAAGCTTTCTTT
J gene: TRBJ1-3; clone size: -; D gene: -; V gene: TRBV19; CDR3 protein: CASSIAGGTASSGNTIYF; CDR3 DNA: TGTGCCAGTAGTATAGCGGGCGGGACGGCGAGCTCTGGAAACACCATATATTTT
J gene: TRBJ1-2; clone size: -; D gene: -; V gene: TRBV19; CDR3 protein: CASSDKIRANYGYTF; CDR3 DNA: TGTGCCAGTAGCGATAAAATCAGAGCTAACTATGGCTACACCTTC
J gene: TRBJ2-5; clone size: -; D gene: TRBD1; V gene: TRBV18; CDR3 protein: CASSPRTGGAGETQYF; CDR3 DNA: TGTGCCAGCTCACCCCGAACAGGGGGCGCAGGGGAGACCCAGTACTTC
J gene: TRBJ2-7; clone size: -; D gene: -; V gene: TRBV7-6; CDR3 protein: CASSTTSGEQYF; CDR3 DNA: TGTGCCAGCAGCACGACTAGTGGCGAGCAGTACTTC
J gene: TRBJ2-4; clone size: -; D gene: TRBD1; V gene: TRBV27; CDR3 protein: CASSYRGQDGNIQYF; CDR3 DNA: TGTGCCAGCAGCTACAGGGGGCAGGACGGGAACATTCAGTACTTC
J gene: TRBJ2-7; clone size: -; D gene: TRBD1; V gene: TRBV5-1; CDR3 protein: CASRRIDGTGGEQYF; CDR3 DNA: TGCGCCAGCAGACGTATAGACGGGACAGGGGGCGAGCAGTACTTC
J gene: TRBJ1-1; clone size: -; D gene: -; V gene: TRBV5-6; CDR3 protein: CASSFRTVTSPAFF; CDR3 DNA: TGTGCCAGCAGCTTCCGGACAGTAACCTCCCCGGCTTTCTTT
J gene: TRBJ1-2; clone size: once; D gene: -; V gene: TRBV6-1; CDR3 protein: CASSEAFNGYTF; CDR3 DNA: TGTGCCAGCAGTGAAGCCTTCAATGGCTACACCTTC
J gene: TRBJ1-3; clone size: -; D gene: TRBD1; V gene: TRBV6-1; CDR3 protein: CASSDRATIYF; CDR3 DNA: TGTGCCAGCAGCGACAGGGCCACCATATATTTT
J gene: TRBJ1-2; clone size: -; D gene: TRBD1; V gene: TRBV6-4; CDR3 protein: CASSDSYRGNGYTF; CDR3 DNA: TGTGCCAGCAGTGACTCATACAGGGGAAATGGCTACACCTTC
J gene: TRBJ2-1; clone size: -; D gene: -; V gene: TRBV7-6; CDR3 protein: CASTRGSPGPNEQFF; CDR3 DNA: TGTGCCAGCACCCGAGGCAGTCCAGGGCCCAATGAGCAGTTCTTC
J gene: TRBJ2-3; clone size: -; D gene: -; V gene: TRBV12-2; CDR3 protein: CASRLKDFPDTQYF; CDR3 DNA: TGTGCAAGTCGCTTAAAGGACTTCCCAGATACGCAGTATTTT
J gene: TRBJ1-2; clone size: -; D gene: -; V gene: TRBV29-1; CDR3 protein: CSTRTTHGYTF; CDR3 DNA: TGCAGCACCCGGACAACTCATGGCTACACCTTC